Presented here are 17 T cell receptor beta chains from one specimen sequenced in a study of T cell repertoires in cytomegalovirus infection. TCRdb re-called the reads with MiXCR, one entry per CDR3 protein. This table has over 300,000 distinct CDR3 sequences, more than 8% appearing once. Material for sequencing was PBMCs. The receptor set was obtained from a human donor in good health (CMV status not recorded). Some clones in this sample may be carry-over from other donors' samples.

The chain carries TRBV4-3 and TRBJ1-1; D is unresolved. Trimming removed 1 base at V and 3 bases at J, with 12 bases between. Germline assignment: CDR1 LGHNA and CDR2 YSLEER. This CDR3 region has 15 residues. The chain's CDR3 is CASSQVSGSHTEAFF. CDR3 bases: TGCGCCAGCAGCCAAGTATCTGGGAGCCACACTGAAGCTTTCTTT.

This clonotype has only a few counts. This may arise from a read error, as a much more abundant clone is one base away. This chain connects TRBV7-9 to TRBJ1-1; D ambiguous. V lost 1 base, J lost 0 bases, and 6 bases lay in between. The CDR3 length is 14 residues. Germline CDR1 SEHNR, CDR2 FQNEAQ (reference sequence). The CDR3 nucleotides read TGTGCCAGCAGCTTAGACGGGGTGAACACTGAAGCTTTCTTT. Translated, it gives CASSLDGVNTEAFF.

This clonotype has ten or more counts. The chain combines TRBV7-2 with TRBJ1-3; possibly TRBD1 for D (6 bases). The V end lost 1 base, the J end lost 4 bases, and 11 bases lay between the germline ends. Per the germline V gene, CDR1 is SGHTA and CDR2 is FQGNSA. The CDR3 is 15 amino acids. The CDR3 nucleotides are TGTGCCAGCAGCTTAGTAGGGACAACCGGAAACACCATATATTTT. Protein: CASSLVGTTGNTIYF.

This clonotype was picked up a small number of times. This sequence joins TRBV30 and TRBJ1-1; D might be TRBD1 (6 bases). The V gene lost 5 bases and the J gene lost 1 base, with 11 bases spanning the gap. This CDR3 region has 13 residues. The germline gives CDR1 GTSNPN, CDR2 SVGIG (reference sequence). This CDR3 is CAWSGHSNTEAFF. The CDR3 DNA reads as TGTGCCTGGTCGGGACATTCGAACACTGAAGCTTTCTTT.

The rearrangement joins TRBV6-2 or TRBV6-3 to TRBJ2-4; D may be TRBD1 (6 bases). The CDR3 is 14 residues long. The ends were cut back, 6 bases at V and 5 bases at J, with 14 bases in the middle. Germline CDR1 and CDR2: MNHEY and SVGEGT. The CDR3 DNA is TGTGCCAGCAGCCTACAGGGTCGCCAAAACATTCAGTACTTC. Amino acid sequence: CASSLQGRQNIQYF.

Concerning this clonotype: Because the CDR3's place on the DNA is in doubt, the DNA is left out and the CDR3 is given as listed by TCRdb. This chain links TRBV6-2 or TRBV6-3 with TRBJ2-1; TRBD1, as called in the table, went unchecked against the DNA. The CDR3 has 16 amino acids, counting both end residues. In germline, CDR1 is MNHEY, CDR2 SVGEGT. The CDR3 reads CASSSSGTGFVHEQFF.

The chain has TRBV20-1 and TRBJ1-5; a weak D match, TRBD1 (5 bases). Germline V gives CDR1 DFQATT, CDR2 SNEGSKA (reference sequence). The ends were cut back, 1 base at V and 7 bases at J, with 11 bases in the middle. The CDR3 contains 13 residues. CDR3 protein: CSARVPGDQPQHF. The CDR3 nucleotides read TGCAGTGCTAGAGTCCCGGGGGACCAGCCCCAGCATTTT.

This clonotype occurred many times. This chain joins TRBV7-2 and TRBJ2-3; D is possibly TRBD2 (6 bases). The CDR3 is made up of 13 amino acids. The V and J ends lost 1 base and 6 bases respectively, with 8 bases between them. CDR1 and CDR2 from the germline V gene are SGHTA and FQGNSA. The CDR3 protein is CASSLGLADTQYF. CDR3 nucleotide sequence: TGTGCCAGCAGCTTAGGTCTAGCGGATACGCAGTATTTT.

This clonotype turned up a few times. V gene TRBV24-1 combines with J gene TRBJ2-7; 10 bases fit TRBD1. Germline loops: CDR1 KGHDR, CDR2 SFDVKD. The CDR3 runs 15 residues. J lost 5 bases, V lost 3 bases, and 6 bases had no gene match. The CDR3 nucleotides read TGTGCCACCAGTGATCGCAGGGACAGGGGAGACGAGCAGTACTTC. Its translation is CATSDRRDRGDEQYF.

This clonotype has ten or more counts. The chain is built from TRBV7-2 and TRBJ1-1; D gene ambiguous. CDR3 length: 14 residues. Germline V gene data show CDR1 as SGHTA and CDR2 as FQGNSA. V lost 0 bases, J lost 1 base, and 6 bases lay in between. CDR3 region: CASSLAGRNTEAFF. CDR3 nucleotides: TGTGCCAGCAGCTTAGCCGGCAGGAACACTGAAGCTTTCTTT.

This clonotype occurred many times. The J gene is TRBJ2-3, the V gene TRBV7-2; D ambiguous. The CDR3 totals 13 residues. Germline CDR1 and CDR2: SGHTA and FQGNSA. V was pared by 3 bases and J by 2 bases, with 6 bases between. This chain's CDR3 is CASSFGYTDTQYF. Here the CDR3 DNA reads TGTGCCAGCAGCTTCGGGTACACAGATACGCAGTATTTT.

This clonotype appeared many times. The J gene is TRBJ2-7, the V gene TRBV7-2; D perhaps matches TRBD2 (6 bases). The V gene lost 2 bases and the J gene lost 0 bases, with 14 bases spanning the gap. The length of the CDR3 is 16 residues. Germline V gene sequence: CDR1 SGHTA, CDR2 FQGNSA. The CDR3 DNA sequence: TGTGCCAGCAGCTTATTAGGTGGGACTCCCTCCTACGAGCAGTACTTC. Translation gives CASSLLGGTPSYEQYF.

The chain carries TRBV7-3 and TRBJ2-1, with 8 positions matching TRBD2. V trimming: 5 bases; J trimming: 12 bases; junction bases outside the gene matches: 6. The CDR3 sequence is 12 residues long. Germline V gene sequence: CDR1 SGHTA, CDR2 FQGTGA. The CDR3: CASSPPGGRQFF. CDR3 sequence (DNA): TGTGCCAGCAGCCCGCCGGGGGGGAGGCAGTTCTTC. The variable domain in full, with the rest retrieved from reference TRBV7-3 and TRBJ2-1, is GAGVSQTPSNKVTEKGKYVELRCDPISGHTALYWYRQSLGQGPEFLIYFQGTGAADDSGLPNDRFFAVRPEGSVSTLKIQRTERGDSAVYLCASSPPGGRQFFGPGTRLTVL.

This clonotype occurred many times. This chain links TRBV19 with TRBJ1-5; unclear D gene. The ends were cut back, 1 base at V and 9 bases at J, with 10 bases in the middle. CDR1 LNHDA and CDR2 SQIVND come from the germline V gene (reference sequence). The CDR3 is 13 residues long. The CDR3 is CASSIGAAGPQHF. As DNA, the CDR3 is TGTGCCAGTAGTATAGGAGCAGCAGGGCCCCAGCATTTT.

V usage is TRBV20-1 and J usage is TRBJ1-5, with unresolved D. Trimming pared 0 bases from V and 2 bases from J, leaving 11 bases between. Germline V gene data show CDR1 as DFQATT and CDR2 as SNEGSKA (reference sequence). CDR3 length: 15 residues. CDR3 in DNA: TGCAGTGCTAGAGATCTCGGTAGTGGCAATCAGCCCCAGCATTTT. Translation gives CSARDLGSGNQPQHF.

This clonotype was recorded at least ten times. The chain is built from TRBV12-3 or TRBV12-4 and TRBJ1-5, with 10 positions matching TRBD1. CDR3 length: 16 amino acids. V lost 6 bases, J lost 4 bases, and 9 bases stayed unmatched. The CDR3 region is CASSPRTGGGNQPQHF. CDR3 bases: TGTGCCAGCAGCCCCCGGACAGGGGGTGGTAATCAGCCCCAGCATTTT.

About this clonotype: Mismatch with germline at one junction end may stem from a read error. The gene calls are TRBV27 and TRBJ2-5; perhaps TRBD2 as D (6 bases). This CDR3 is 14 amino acids long. From germline, CDR1 is MNHEY and CDR2 SMNVEV (reference sequence). CDR3 nucleotides: TGTGCCAGCAGTTTTTGGCGGGACCAAGAGACCCAGTGCTTC. Residues: CASSFWRDQETQCF.